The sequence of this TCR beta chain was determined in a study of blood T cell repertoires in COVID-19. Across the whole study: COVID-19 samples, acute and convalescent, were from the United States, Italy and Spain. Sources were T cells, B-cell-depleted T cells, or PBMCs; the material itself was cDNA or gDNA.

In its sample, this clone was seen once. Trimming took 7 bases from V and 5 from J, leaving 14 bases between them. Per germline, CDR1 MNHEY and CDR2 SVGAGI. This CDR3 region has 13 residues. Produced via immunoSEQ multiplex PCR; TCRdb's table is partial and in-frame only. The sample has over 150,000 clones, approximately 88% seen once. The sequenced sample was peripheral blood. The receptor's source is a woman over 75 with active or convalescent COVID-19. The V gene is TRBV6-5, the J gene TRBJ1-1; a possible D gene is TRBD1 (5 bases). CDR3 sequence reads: CASIRTGETEAFF. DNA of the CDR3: TGTGCCAGCATTCGAACAGGCGAAACTGAAGCTTTCTTT.